Here is one TCR beta chain with its context. As yet, its antigen is unknown. The data derive from a study of Graves' ophthalmopathy and Graves' hyperthyroidism. Study conclusions and caveats: Sensitivity reached 85% to 90% and specificity about 81% for a 13-signature model separating ophthalmopathy from stable hyperthyroidism. The authors also found most expanded thyroid clonotypes above 0.001 frequency in blood.

As the template, RNA transcripts were used to amplify TCR beta CDR3 regions. The first round was an RT-PCR with HTBI primers, and the second round was a multiplex PCR. TCRdb analysed the multiplex PCR reads with MiXCR anew, one entry per CDR3 protein. In the table there are hundreds of thousands of distinct CDR3 sequences, 22% of which are singletons. Ophthalmopathy absent within 18 months of follow-up marked hyperthyroidism as stable. The diagnosis combined clinical symptoms, thyroxine, TRAb, thyroid ultrasound and orbital computed tomography scans. CDR3 size: 15 residues. The germline V gene encodes CDR1 MDHEN and CDR2 SYDVKM. Losses at the gene ends were 5 bases for V and 2 bases for J; bases not matched to a gene: 9.

The receptor was isolated from a woman between 18 and 29 years old with stable Graves' hyperthyroidism. Some clones in this sample may be carry-over from other donors' samples. The sample consisted of peripheral blood. The J gene is TRBJ2-7, the V gene TRBV28, with 7 bases lining up with TRBD1. The CDR3: CASSLGQAMAYEQYF. The DNA for the CDR3 is TGTGCCAGCAGTCTCGGACAGGCCATGGCCTACGAGCAGTACTTC.